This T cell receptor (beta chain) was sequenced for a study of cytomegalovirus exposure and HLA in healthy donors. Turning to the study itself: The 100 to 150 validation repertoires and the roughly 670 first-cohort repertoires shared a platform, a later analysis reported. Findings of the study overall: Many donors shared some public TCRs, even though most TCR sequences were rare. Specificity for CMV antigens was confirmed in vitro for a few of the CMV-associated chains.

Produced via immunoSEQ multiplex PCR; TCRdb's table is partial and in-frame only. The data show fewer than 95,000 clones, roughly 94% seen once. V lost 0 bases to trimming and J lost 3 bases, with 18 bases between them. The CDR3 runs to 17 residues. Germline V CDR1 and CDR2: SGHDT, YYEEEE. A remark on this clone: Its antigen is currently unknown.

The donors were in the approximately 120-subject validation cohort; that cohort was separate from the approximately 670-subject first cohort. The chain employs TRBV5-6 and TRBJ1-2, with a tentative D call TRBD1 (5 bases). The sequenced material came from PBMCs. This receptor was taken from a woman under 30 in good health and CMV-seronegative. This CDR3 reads CASSLGRRTGQDYGYTF. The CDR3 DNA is TGTGCCAGCAGCTTGGGCCGACGAACCGGACAAGACTATGGCTACACCTTC.